The TCR beta chain described here comes from a study of T cells after yellow fever vaccination. Template switching with 5'RACE generated the TCR cDNA and added a universal primer site and UMIs. TCRdb fed the 5' RACE reads into MiXCR, producing one record per CDR3 protein. The sample lists around 250,000 distinct CDR3 sequences, less than 8.5% occurring once. Germline CDR1 and CDR2: LNHDA and SQIVND (reference sequence). With 4 bases clipped from V and 2 bases from J, the junction kept 9 bases outside the gene matches. The CDR3 length is 16 residues. This clonotype has a handful of counts. The antigen is unknown. Study outcomes and limitations: Secondary responses were weaker yet peaked faster, day 5 versus 15. High-abundance clonotypes from the bulk population could contaminate FACS-sorted repertoires. Just a small share of clonotypes turned up in the CD4 compartment as well as the CD8 compartment.

The source is a young man who received the YFV17D yellow fever vaccine. The chain uses TRBV19 and TRBJ2-3; TRBD2 matches 7 bases. Here the sequenced sample was CD4+ T cells sorted from PBMCs, taken 15 days after the yellow fever booster vaccination. The CDR3 reads CASSKTASGYTDTQYF. The CDR3 DNA reads as TGTGCCAGTAGTAAAACAGCTAGCGGCTACACAGATACGCAGTATTTT. Supplemented by reference TRBV19 and TRBJ2-3, the full variable domain reads DGGITQSPKYLFRKEGQNVTLSCEQNLNHDAMYWYRQDPGQGLRLIYYSQIVNDFQKGDIAEGYSVSREKKESFPLTVTSAQKNPTAFYLCASSKTASGYTDTQYFGPGTRLTVL.